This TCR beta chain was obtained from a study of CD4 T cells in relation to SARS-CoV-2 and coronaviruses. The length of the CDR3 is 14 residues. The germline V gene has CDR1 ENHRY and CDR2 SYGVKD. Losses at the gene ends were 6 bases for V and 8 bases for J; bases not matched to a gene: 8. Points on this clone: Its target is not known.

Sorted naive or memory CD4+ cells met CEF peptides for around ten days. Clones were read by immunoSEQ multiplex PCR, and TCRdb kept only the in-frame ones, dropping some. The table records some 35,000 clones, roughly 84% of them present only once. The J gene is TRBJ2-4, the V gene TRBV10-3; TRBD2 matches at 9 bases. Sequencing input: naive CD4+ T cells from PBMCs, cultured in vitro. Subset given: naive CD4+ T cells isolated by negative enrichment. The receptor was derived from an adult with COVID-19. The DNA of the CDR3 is TGTGCCATCAGGGGGGGAGCGGGAGGAGACATTCAGTACTTC. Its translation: CAIRGGAGGDIQYF.